The 14 T cell receptor beta chains below were found in one sample sequenced in a study of cytomegalovirus exposure and HLA in healthy donors. Only in-frame clones appear in the TCRdb table, and some are missing; sequencing was by immunoSEQ multiplex PCR. Found here are 180,000 or so clones, more than 75% of them singletons; the top ten hold 6.5% to 7.5%. Input material: PBMCs. The receptor source for this set is a man aged 30-40 years in good health and CMV-seropositive.

V and J are TRBV6-1 and TRBJ1-6; D is possibly TRBD1 (5 bases). The CDR3 loop spans 19 amino acids. Trimming left V 1 base short and J 2 bases short, with 18 bases between. Germline V gene sequence: CDR1 MNHNS, CDR2 SASEGT. CDR3 sequence (DNA): TGTGCCAGCAGTGAAGGGCGGGACGACCTCCCCACCTATAATTCACCCCTCCACTTT. Translated, it gives CASSEGRDDLPTYNSPLHF.

The rearrangement links TRBV5-6 to TRBJ1-6; D is perhaps TRBD1 (5 bases). With 0 bases removed from V and 7 bases from J, the gap between germline ends came to 8 bases. CDR1 is SGHDT and CDR2 is YYEEEE in the germline V gene. The length of the CDR3 is 14 residues. The CDR3 region has the DNA TGTGCCAGCAGCTTGGGCAGGGAGAATTCACCCCTCCACTTT. It translates to CASSLGRENSPLHF. Using reference TRBV5-6 and TRBJ1-6 for the parts outside the CDR3, the full variable domain is DAGVTQSPTHLIKTRGQQVTLRCSPKSGHDTVSWYQQALGQGPQFIFQYYEEEERQRGNFPDRFSGHQFPNYSSELNVNALLLGDSALYLCASSLGRENSPLHFGNGTRLTVT.

This chain uses TRBV7-6 with TRBJ2-5, with TRBD1 matching over 7 bases. In germline, CDR1 is SGHVS, CDR2 FNYEAQ. CDR3 length: 14 amino acids. V was clipped by 2 bases and J by 5 bases; unmatched bases: 5. The CDR3 region has the DNA TGTGCCAGCAGCTTAAGGGGGCCCCAGGAGACCCAGTACTTC. Translation: CASSLRGPQETQYF.

The chain's CDR3 is CASSLAGWAEQYF. In nucleotides, the CDR3 is TGCGCCAGCAGCTTGGCCGGTTGGGCAGAGCAGTACTTC. V gene TRBV5-1 combines with J gene TRBJ2-7, with D unresolved. The CDR3 has 13 residues. Trimming shortened V by 0 bases and J by 7 bases, and 11 bases separated the two germline ends. Germline CDR1 is SGHRS and CDR2 is YFSETQ. The full variable domain, in which reference TRBV5-1 and TRBJ2-7 provide the parts outside the CDR3, is KAGVTQTPRYLIKTRGQQVTLSCSPISGHRSVSWYQQTPGQGLQFLFEYFSETQRNKGNFPGRFSGRQFSNSRSEMNVSTLELGDSALYLCASSLAGWAEQYFGPGTRLTVT.

The chain has TRBV7-2 and TRBJ1-5; D possibly corresponds to TRBD1 (5 bases). The CDR3 contains 16 residues. V lost 0 bases to trimming and J lost 5 bases, with 14 bases between them. Germline CDR1 and CDR2: SGHTA and FQGNSA. The CDR3 spells CASSLANQGIDQPQHF. CDR3 nucleotides: TGTGCCAGCAGCTTAGCCAATCAGGGAATCGATCAGCCCCAGCATTTT.

The V and J genes are TRBV11-3 and TRBJ2-7, with D possibly matching TRBD1 (6 bases). Germline V gene lookup returns CDR1 SGHNT and CDR2 YENEEA. The CDR3 is made up of 15 amino acids. V lost 4 bases and J 4 bases, leaving 17 bases between the germline ends. CDR3: CASSSGQGSSYEQYF. Written as DNA, the CDR3 is TGTGCCAGCAGCTCTGGCCAGGGGTCTTCTTACGAGCAGTACTTC.

The chain is built from TRBV7-2 and TRBJ1-2; D is ambiguous. V lost 0 bases, J lost 7 bases, and 9 bases lay in between. The CDR3 covers 13 residues. From germline, CDR1 is SGHTA and CDR2 FQGNSA. CDR3: CASSLARESGYTF. CDR3 DNA: TGTGCCAGCAGCTTAGCGCGGGAGAGTGGCTACACCTTC.

The chain is built from TRBV11-1 and TRBJ2-2; no clear D gene. Per the germline V gene, CDR1 is SGHAT and CDR2 is FQDESV (reference sequence). This CDR3 spans 11 amino acids. V lost 7 bases and J lost 3, with 3 bases in between. CDR3 nucleotide sequence: TGTGCCAGCACTTACACCGGGGAGCTGTTTTTT. Protein: CASTYTGELFF.

This clone was seen only a few times. V is TRBV5-1 and J is TRBJ2-7; D gene uncertain. V was trimmed by 4 bases and J by 5 bases, leaving 16 bases between them. Germline lookup yields CDR1 SGHRS and CDR2 YFSETQ. The CDR3 is made up of 14 amino acids. CDR3 amino acids: CASSLRVPIDEQYF. The CDR3 region has the DNA TGCGCCAGCAGCCTCCGGGTTCCAATTGACGAGCAGTACTTC.

The V gene is TRBV7-2, the J gene TRBJ2-7; 8 bases line up with TRBD1. Germline CDR1 is SGHTA and CDR2 is FQGNSA. The CDR3 totals 15 residues. V shed 5 bases, J shed 3 bases, and the junction held 9 bases outside the gene matches. CDR3 nucleotide sequence: TGTGCCAGCAGCGGCCCCGGGACAGGTTTCTACGAGCAGTACTTC. It codes for CASSGPGTGFYEQYF.

The V and J genes are TRBV9 and TRBJ2-1; 8 bases align to TRBD2. The CDR3 is 14 residues long. The germline V gene encodes CDR1 SGDLS and CDR2 YYNGEE. V shed 1 base, J shed 8 bases, and the junction held 5 bases outside the gene matches. The CDR3 sequence is CASSVTSGRHEQFF. The CDR3 region has the DNA TGTGCCAGCAGCGTAACTAGCGGTCGCCATGAGCAGTTCTTC.

This clone has a single count. Within the sample, other DNA sequences also encode this same CDR3. The V call is TRBV6-6, the J call TRBJ2-1; 10 bases map to TRBD1. Germline V CDR1 and CDR2: MNHNY, SVGAGI (reference sequence). V lost 2 bases and J lost 4; bases outside the gene matches: 2. This CDR3 is 15 amino acids long. CDR3 nucleotide sequence: TGTGCCAGCAGTTACGAGGGACAGGGGTACAATGAGCAGTTCTTC. Its translation is CASSYEGQGYNEQFF.

This chain connects TRBV7-8 to TRBJ2-5; D may match TRBD1 or TRBD2 (5 bases each). This CDR3 contains 15 residues. CDR1 and CDR2 (germline): SGHVS, FQNEAQ. The V end lost 3 bases, the J end lost 9 bases, and 20 bases lay between the germline ends. CDR3 residues: CASSFPRVQVGAQYF. Written as DNA, the CDR3 is TGTGCCAGCAGCTTTCCCAGAGTCCAGGTGGGGGCCCAGTACTTC.

The V call is TRBV27, the J call TRBJ2-7, with 7 bases matching TRBD2. The CDR3 totals 13 residues. The V gene end was trimmed by 2 bases and the J gene end by 2 bases; junction bases not matched to a gene: 0. Per the germline V gene, CDR1 is MNHEY and CDR2 is SMNVEV (reference sequence). The CDR3 here is CASSLAGAYEQYF. Here the CDR3 DNA reads TGTGCCAGCAGTTTAGCGGGAGCCTACGAGCAGTACTTC.